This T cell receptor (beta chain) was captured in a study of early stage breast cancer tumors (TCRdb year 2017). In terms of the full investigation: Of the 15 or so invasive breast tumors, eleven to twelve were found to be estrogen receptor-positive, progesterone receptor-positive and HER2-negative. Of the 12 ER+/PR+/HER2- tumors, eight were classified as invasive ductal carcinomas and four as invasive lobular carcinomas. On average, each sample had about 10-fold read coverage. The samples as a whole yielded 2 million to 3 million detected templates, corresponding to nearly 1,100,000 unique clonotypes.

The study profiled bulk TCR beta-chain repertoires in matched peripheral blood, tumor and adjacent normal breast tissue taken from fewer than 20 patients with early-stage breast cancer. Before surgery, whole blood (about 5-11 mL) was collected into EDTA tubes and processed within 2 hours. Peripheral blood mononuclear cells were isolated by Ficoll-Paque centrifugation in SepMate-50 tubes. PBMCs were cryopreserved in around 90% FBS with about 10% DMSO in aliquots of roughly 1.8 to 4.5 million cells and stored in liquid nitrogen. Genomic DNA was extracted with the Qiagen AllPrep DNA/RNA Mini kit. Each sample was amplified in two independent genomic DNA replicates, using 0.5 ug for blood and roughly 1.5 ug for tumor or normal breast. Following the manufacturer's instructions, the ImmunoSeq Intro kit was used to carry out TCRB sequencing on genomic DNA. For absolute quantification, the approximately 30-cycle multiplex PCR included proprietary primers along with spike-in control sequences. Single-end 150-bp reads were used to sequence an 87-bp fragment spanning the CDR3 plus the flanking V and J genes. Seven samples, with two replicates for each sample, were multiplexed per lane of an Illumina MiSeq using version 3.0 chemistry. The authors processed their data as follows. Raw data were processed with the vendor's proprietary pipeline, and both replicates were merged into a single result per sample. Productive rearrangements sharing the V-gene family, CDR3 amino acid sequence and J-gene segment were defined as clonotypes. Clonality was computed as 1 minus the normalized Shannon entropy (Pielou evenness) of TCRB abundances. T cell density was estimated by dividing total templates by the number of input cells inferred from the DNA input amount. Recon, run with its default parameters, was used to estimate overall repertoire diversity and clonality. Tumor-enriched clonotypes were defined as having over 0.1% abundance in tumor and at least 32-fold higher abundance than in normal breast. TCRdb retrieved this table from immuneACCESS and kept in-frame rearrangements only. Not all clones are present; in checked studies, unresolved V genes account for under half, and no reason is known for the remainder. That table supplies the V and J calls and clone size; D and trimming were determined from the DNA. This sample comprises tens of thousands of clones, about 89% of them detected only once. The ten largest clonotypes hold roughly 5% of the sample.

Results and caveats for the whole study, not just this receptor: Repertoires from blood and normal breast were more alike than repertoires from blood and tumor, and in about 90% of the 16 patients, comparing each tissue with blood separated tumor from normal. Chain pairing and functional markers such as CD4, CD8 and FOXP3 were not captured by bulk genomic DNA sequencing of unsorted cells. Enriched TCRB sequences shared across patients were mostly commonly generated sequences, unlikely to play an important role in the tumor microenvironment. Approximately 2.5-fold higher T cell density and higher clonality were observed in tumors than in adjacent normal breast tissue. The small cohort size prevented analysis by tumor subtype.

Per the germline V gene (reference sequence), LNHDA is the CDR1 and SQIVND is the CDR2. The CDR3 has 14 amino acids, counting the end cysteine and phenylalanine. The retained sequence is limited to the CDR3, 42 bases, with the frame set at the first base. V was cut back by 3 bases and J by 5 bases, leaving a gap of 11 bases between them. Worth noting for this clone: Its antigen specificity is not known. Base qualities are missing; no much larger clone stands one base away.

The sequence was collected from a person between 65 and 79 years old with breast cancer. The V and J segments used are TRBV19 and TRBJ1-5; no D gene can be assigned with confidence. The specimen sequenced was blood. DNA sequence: TGTGCCAGTAGTATGATGGCAGCGGATCAGCCCCAGCATTTT. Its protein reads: CASSMMAADQPQHF.